This T cell receptor (beta chain) was observed in a study of radiotherapy plus CTLA-4 blockade in lung cancer. Across the study: Of all patients, more than 15% responded objectively and roughly 31% showed disease control.

Lung cancer patients with chemo-refractory metastatic non-small-cell disease were given focal radiation plus CTLA-4 blockade with ipilimumab. Germline CDR1 and CDR2: SNHLY and FYNNEI. This CDR3 spans 17 amino acids. The V gene lost 2 bases and the J gene lost 1 base, with 15 bases spanning the gap. Study-wide points: The study found tumor-derived TCR clones expanded in blood after radiotherapy plus ipilimumab.

This clone was observed a single time. Its antigen is not identified. The method was immunoSEQ multiplex PCR; TCRdb's version includes in-frame clones alone and lacks a portion of them. The sample holds about 110,000 clones; more than 65% are singletons and the top ten take around 3%. This rearrangement joins TRBV2 to TRBJ1-5; TRBD1 is a possible D gene (6 bases). Material: peripheral blood, obtained from a patient treated with radiotherapy plus ipilimumab. This receptor was obtained from a human donor with non-small cell lung cancer that progressed on radiotherapy plus ipilimumab. Some clones in this sample may be carry-over from other donors' samples. DNA of the CDR3: TGTGCCAGCAGTGAAAAGTTAACAGGGCTGAGCAATCAGCCCCAGCATTTT. Translation gives CASSEKLTGLSNQPQHF.